This T cell receptor beta chain originates from a study of T cell repertoires in cytomegalovirus infection. Overall study: Public TCR beta signatures were indicative of both CMV infection and a matching HLA type. Study observations and caveats: Summed frequency of public TCR beta families distinguished CMV carriers with the relevant HLA. In two of eight donors, the top clonotype was HLA-C-restricted CMV-specific.

The V and J ends lost 3 bases and 10 bases respectively, with 15 bases between them. Germline lookup yields CDR1 SEHNR and CDR2 FQNEAQ (reference sequence). The CDR3 is 14 amino acids. In its sample, this clonotype was seen a few times. No antigen is known for it. Each CDR3 protein gets one entry after TCRdb re-called the reads with MiXCR. In the table there are about 310,000 distinct CDR3 sequences, about a sixth of which are singletons. Sequencing was done on a sample of PBMCs. The sequence came from a human donor in good health (CMV status not recorded). Some clones in this sample may be carry-over from other donors' samples. The J gene is TRBJ1-4, the V gene TRBV7-9, with D unclear. CDR3 in DNA: TGTGCCAGCAGCTTGGACGTCACCTTCGGAAAACTGTTTTTT. Residues: CASSLDVTFGKLFF.